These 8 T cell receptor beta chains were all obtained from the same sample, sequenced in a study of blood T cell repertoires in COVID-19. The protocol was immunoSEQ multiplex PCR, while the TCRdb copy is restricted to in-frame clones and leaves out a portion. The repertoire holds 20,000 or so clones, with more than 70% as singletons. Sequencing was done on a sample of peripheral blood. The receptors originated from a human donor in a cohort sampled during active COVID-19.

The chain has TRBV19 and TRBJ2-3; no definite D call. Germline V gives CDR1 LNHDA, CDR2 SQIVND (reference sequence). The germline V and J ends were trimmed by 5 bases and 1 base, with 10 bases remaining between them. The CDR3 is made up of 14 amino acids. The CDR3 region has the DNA TGTGCCAGTAGTCCGGTCGAGGGCACAGATACGCAGTATTTT. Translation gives CASSPVEGTDTQYF.

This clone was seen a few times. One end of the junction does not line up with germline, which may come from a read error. Here the CDR3 DNA reads TGTGCCAGTAGCAATCGGGGGGCCCCGTGGGGTTTTATCTTC. Translated, it gives CASSNRGAPWGFIF. The gene calls are TRBV19 and TRBJ2-1, with D possibly being TRBD2 (7 bases). In germline, CDR1 is LNHDA, CDR2 SQIVND (reference sequence). The CDR3 has 14 residues.

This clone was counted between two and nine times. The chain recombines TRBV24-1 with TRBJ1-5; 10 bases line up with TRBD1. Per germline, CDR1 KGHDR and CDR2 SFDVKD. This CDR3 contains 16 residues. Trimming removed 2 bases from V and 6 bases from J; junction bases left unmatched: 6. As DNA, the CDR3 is TGTGCCACCAGTGATTCCAACGACAGGGGGCTTCAGCCCCAGCATTTT. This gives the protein CATSDSNDRGLQPQHF.

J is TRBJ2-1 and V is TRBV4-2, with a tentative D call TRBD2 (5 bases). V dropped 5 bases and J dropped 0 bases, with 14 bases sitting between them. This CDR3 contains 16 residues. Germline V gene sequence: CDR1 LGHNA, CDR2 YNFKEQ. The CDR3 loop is CASSSSGPSSYNEQFF. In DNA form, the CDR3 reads TGTGCCAGCAGCTCCAGCGGCCCCAGCTCCTACAATGAGCAGTTCTTC.

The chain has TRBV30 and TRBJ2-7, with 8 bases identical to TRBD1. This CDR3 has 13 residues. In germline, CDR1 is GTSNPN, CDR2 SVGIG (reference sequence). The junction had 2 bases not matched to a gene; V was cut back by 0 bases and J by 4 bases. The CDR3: CAWSVTGEYEQYF. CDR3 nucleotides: TGTGCCTGGAGTGTGACAGGGGAATACGAGCAGTACTTC.

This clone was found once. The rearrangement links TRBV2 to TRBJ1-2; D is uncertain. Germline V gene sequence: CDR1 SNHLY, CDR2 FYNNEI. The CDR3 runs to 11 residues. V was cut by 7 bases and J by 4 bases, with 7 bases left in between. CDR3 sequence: CASTGGYGYTF. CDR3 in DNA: TGTGCCAGCACGGGTGGCTATGGCTACACCTTC.

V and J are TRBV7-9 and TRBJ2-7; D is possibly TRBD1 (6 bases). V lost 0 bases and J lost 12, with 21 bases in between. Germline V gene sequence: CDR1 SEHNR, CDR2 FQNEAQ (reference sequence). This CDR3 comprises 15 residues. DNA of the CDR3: TGTGCCAGCAGCTTAGCGGGCAGGGGCAGGGCGGCTCTGTACTTC. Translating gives CASSLAGRGRAALYF.

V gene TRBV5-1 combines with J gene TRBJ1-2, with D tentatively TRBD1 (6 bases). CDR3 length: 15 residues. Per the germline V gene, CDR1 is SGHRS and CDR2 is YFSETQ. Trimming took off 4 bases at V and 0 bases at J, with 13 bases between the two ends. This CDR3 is CASSPLQGTNYGYTF. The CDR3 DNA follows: TGCGCCAGCAGCCCCTTACAGGGAACTAACTATGGCTACACCTTC.